This is a list of T cell receptor beta chains from one sample in a study of identical twins. TCRdb ran MiXCR on the 5' RACE reads and lists one entry per CDR3 protein. The sample contains about 810,000 distinct CDR3 sequences, around 12% of which appear only once. A further study also used this sample, focusing on yellow fever vaccine responses in identical twins.

The sequenced sample consisted of PBMCs. These receptors were collected from a woman aged 18-29 years in good health. The CDR3 runs from the conserved cysteine through the conserved F or W. Fields, in order: J gene, V gene, CDR3 protein.

J: TRBJ2-2
V: TRBV11-2
CDR3: CASSFLVANTGELFF

J: TRBJ2-1
V: TRBV2
CDR3: CASNLPGAVYNEQFF

J: TRBJ2-5
V: TRBV18
CDR3: CASSPLGGSQETQYF

J: TRBJ2-5
V: TRBV19
CDR3: CASSINQADQETQYF

J: TRBJ2-7
V: TRBV25-1
CDR3: CASSTSGSIYEQYF

J: TRBJ2-7
V: TRBV6-5
CDR3: CASSSRTVYRFSEQYF

J: TRBJ2-2
V: TRBV4-1
CDR3: CASSHAGQTTGELFF

J: TRBJ2-3
V: TRBV7-8
CDR3: CASSFPRGVLSDTQYF

J: TRBJ2-1
V: TRBV7-9
CDR3: CASSRDLQRGGEQFF

J: TRBJ2-5
V: TRBV5-5
CDR3: CASSYGKSGQGAGETQYF

J: TRBJ2-1
V: TRBV6-1
CDR3: CASRGLAGGPQDNEQFF

J: TRBJ2-6
V: TRBV9
CDR3: CASSGTGGLLANVLTF

J: TRBJ2-4
V: TRBV29-1
CDR3: CSVEGDMNPLAAKNIQYF

J: TRBJ2-7
V: TRBV12-3/TRBV12-4
CDR3: CASSYMNYEQYF

J: TRBJ2-7
V: TRBV9
CDR3: CATKTGLTYEQYF

J: TRBJ2-5
V: TRBV20-1
CDR3: CSARVAATGTQYF

J: TRBJ1-5
V: TRBV27
CDR3: CASSRYRGPGNQPQHF

J: TRBJ2-1
V: TRBV12-3/TRBV12-4
CDR3: CASSWFQLTSGINEQFF

J: TRBJ2-1
V: TRBV20-1
CDR3: CSVTNGGANEQFF

J: TRBJ2-1
V: TRBV19
CDR3: CASSTATSGRPNEQFF

J: TRBJ1-1
V: TRBV10-3
CDR3: CAISEVPGSGTEAFF

J: TRBJ2-3
V: TRBV7-8
CDR3: CASSTLFLDTQYF

J: TRBJ2-1
V: TRBV5-1
CDR3: CASSLRGPPQTGEQFF

J: TRBJ2-1
V: TRBV12-3/TRBV12-4
CDR3: CASSSGQGGTYNEQFF

J: TRBJ2-6
V: TRBV3-1
CDR3: CASSHGTNSGANVLTF

J: TRBJ1-6
V: TRBV4-1
CDR3: CASSQGSRGNSPLHF

J: TRBJ1-1
V: TRBV7-9
CDR3: CASSLSGTGHTEAFF

J: TRBJ2-3
V: TRBV11-1
CDR3: CASSLRGLAVQDTQYF

J: TRBJ2-1
V: TRBV18
CDR3: CASSLPRTSGLNEQFF

J: TRBJ2-3
V: TRBV6-1
CDR3: CASSGTSGSRSQYF

J: TRBJ1-3
V: TRBV4-2
CDR3: CASSQDLVQASSGNTIYF

J: TRBJ2-1
V: TRBV5-1
CDR3: CASRQGEGEQFF

J: TRBJ2-1
V: TRBV27
CDR3: CASTHGTSGNNEQFF

J: TRBJ2-1
V: TRBV2
CDR3: CASTTDRDNEQFF

J: TRBJ1-5
V: TRBV10-3
CDR3: CATQGGNQPQHF

J: TRBJ2-3
V: TRBV15
CDR3: CATSRRGQGADTQYF

J: TRBJ2-1
V: TRBV27
CDR3: CASSSPSNEQFF

J: TRBJ2-3
V: TRBV28
CDR3: CASSLGLAGSRVDTQYF

J: TRBJ2-1
V: TRBV27
CDR3: CASSSSGGVVYNEQFF

J: TRBJ1-2
V: TRBV5-6
CDR3: CASSLMDSYGYTF

J: TRBJ2-3
V: TRBV20-1
CDR3: CSARAFASPSTDTQYF

J: TRBJ1-1
V: TRBV6-5
CDR3: CASSYRPGLRMNTEAFF

J: TRBJ2-5
V: TRBV5-1
CDR3: CASSPGSLAGGFQETQYF